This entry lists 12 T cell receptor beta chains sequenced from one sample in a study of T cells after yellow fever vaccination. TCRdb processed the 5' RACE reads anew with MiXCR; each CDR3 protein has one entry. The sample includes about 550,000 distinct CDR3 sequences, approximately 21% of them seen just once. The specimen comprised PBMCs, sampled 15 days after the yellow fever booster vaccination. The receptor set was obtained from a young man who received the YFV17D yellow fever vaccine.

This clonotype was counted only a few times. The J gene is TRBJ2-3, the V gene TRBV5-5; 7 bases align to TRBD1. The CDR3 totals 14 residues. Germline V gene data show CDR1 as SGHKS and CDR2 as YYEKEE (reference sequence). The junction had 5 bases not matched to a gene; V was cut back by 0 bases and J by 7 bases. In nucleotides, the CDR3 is TGTGCCAGCAGCTTGGCCACAGGGGAGTATACGCAGTATTTT. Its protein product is CASSLATGEYTQYF.

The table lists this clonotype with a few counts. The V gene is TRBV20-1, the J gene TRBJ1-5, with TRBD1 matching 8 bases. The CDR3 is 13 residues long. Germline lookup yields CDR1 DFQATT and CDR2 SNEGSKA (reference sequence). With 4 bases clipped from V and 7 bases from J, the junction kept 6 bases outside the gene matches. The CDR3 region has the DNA TGCAGTGCTACGCTAGACAGGGGACAGCCCCAGCATTTT. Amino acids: CSATLDRGQPQHF.

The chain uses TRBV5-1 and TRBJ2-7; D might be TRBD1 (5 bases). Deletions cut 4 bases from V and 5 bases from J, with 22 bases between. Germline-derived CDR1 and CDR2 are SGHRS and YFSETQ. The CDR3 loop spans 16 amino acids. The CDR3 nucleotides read TGCGCCAGCAGCGGATATGATGAAACTTGGGGCCACGAGCAGTACTTC. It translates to CASSGYDETWGHEQYF.

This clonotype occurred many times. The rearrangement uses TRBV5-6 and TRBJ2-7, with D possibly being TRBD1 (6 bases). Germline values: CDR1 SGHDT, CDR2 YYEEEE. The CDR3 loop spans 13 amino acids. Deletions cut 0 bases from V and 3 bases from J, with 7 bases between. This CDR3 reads CASSLVRGYEQYF. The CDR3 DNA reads TGTGCCAGCAGCTTGGTCAGGGGCTACGAGCAGTACTTC. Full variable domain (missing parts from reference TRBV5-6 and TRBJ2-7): DAGVTQSPTHLIKTRGQQVTLRCSPKSGHDTVSWYQQALGQGPQFIFQYYEEEERQRGNFPDRFSGHQFPNYSSELNVNALLLGDSALYLCASSLVRGYEQYFGPGTRLTVT.

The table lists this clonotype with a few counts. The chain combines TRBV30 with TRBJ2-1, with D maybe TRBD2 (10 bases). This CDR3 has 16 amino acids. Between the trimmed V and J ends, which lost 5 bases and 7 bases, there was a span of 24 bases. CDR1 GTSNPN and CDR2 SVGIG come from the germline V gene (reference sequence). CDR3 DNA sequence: TGTGCCTGGGGGCGGGACAGGGAGACTAGCGGGAATGAGCAGTTCTTC. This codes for CAWGRDRETSGNEQFF.

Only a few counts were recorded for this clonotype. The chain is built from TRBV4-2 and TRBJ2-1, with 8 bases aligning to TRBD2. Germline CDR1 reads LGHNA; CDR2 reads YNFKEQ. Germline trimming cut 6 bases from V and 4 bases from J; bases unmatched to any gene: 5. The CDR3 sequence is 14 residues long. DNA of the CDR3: TGTGCCAGCAGGGCGGGAGGCGGGTACAATGAGCAGTTCTTC. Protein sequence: CASRAGGGYNEQFF.

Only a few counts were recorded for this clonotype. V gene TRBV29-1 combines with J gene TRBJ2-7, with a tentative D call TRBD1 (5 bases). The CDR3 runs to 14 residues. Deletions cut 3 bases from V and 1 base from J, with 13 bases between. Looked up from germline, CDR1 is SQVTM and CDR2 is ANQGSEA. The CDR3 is CSVEVGHRSYEQYF. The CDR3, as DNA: TGCAGCGTTGAGGTAGGACACAGATCCTACGAGCAGTACTTC.

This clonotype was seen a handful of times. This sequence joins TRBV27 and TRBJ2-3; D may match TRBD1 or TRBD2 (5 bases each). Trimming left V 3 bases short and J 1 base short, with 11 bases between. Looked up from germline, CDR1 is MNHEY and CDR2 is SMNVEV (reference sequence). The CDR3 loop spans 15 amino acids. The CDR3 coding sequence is TGTGCCAGCAGTTTCTCGACGGGACGCACAGATACGCAGTATTTT. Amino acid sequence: CASSFSTGRTDTQYF.

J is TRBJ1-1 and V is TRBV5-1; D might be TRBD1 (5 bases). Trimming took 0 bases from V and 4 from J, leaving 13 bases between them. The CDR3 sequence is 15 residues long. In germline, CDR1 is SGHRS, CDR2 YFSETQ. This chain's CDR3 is CASSLALQGGTEAFF. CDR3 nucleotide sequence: TGCGCCAGCAGCTTGGCCTTGCAGGGTGGCACTGAAGCTTTCTTT.

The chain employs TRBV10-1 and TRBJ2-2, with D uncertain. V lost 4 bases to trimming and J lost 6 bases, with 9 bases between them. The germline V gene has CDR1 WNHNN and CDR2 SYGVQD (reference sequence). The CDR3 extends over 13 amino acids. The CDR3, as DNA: TGCGCCAGCAGTGCCCGGGTAGCCGGGGAGCTGTTTTTT. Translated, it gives CASSARVAGELFF.

Here the CDR3 reads CASSLGRGPKNIQYF. The CDR3 DNA reads as TGTGCCAGCAGCTTGGGCCGGGGACCAAAAAACATTCAGTACTTC. The chain carries TRBV7-8 and TRBJ2-4; D could derive from TRBD1 or TRBD2 (5 bases each). The germline V and J ends were trimmed by 3 bases and 4 bases, with 13 bases remaining between them. The CDR3 covers 15 residues. CDR1 and CDR2 (germline): SGHVS, FQNEAQ.

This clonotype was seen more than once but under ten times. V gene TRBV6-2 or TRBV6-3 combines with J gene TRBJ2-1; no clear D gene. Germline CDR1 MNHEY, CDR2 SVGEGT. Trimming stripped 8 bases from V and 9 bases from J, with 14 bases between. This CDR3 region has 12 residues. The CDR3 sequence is CASHSLVFEQFF. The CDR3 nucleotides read TGTGCCAGCCATTCGCTAGTATTTGAGCAGTTCTTC.